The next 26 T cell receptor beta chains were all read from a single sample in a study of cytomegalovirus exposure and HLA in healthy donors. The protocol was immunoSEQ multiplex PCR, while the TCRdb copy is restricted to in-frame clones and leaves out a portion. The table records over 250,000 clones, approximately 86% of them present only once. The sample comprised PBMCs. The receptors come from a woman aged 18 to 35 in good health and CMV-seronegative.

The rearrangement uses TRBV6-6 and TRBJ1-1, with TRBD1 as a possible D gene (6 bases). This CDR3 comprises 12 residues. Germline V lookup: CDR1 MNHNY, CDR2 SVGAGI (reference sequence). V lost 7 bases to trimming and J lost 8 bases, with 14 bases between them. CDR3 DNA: TGTGCCAGCACCAATGGACAGACAGAAGCTTTCTTT. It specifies CASTNGQTEAFF.

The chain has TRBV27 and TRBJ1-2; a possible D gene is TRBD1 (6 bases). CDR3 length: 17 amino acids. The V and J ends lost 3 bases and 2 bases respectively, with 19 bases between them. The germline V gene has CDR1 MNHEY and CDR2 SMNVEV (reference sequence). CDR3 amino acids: CASSFQGRGKSNYGYTF. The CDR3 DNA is TGTGCCAGCAGTTTTCAGGGCAGGGGAAAGTCGAACTATGGCTACACCTTC.

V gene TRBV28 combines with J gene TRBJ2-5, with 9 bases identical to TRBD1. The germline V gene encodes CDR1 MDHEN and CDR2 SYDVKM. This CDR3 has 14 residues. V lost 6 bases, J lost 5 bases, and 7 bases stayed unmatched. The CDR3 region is CASRGQGGPETQYF. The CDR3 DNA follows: TGTGCCAGCAGGGGACAGGGAGGTCCGGAGACCCAGTACTTC.

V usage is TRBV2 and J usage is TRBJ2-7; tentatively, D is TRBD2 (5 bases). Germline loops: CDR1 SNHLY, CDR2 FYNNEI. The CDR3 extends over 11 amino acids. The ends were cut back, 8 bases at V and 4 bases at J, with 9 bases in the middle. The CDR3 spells CASGRAYEQYF. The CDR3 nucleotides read TGTGCCAGCGGGCGGGCGTACGAGCAGTACTTC.

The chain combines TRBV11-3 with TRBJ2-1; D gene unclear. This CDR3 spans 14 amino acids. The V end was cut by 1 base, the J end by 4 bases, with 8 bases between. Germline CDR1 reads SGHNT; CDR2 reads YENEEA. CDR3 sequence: CASSLAQRYNEQFF. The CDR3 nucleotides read TGTGCCAGCAGCTTAGCCCAACGGTACAATGAGCAGTTCTTC.

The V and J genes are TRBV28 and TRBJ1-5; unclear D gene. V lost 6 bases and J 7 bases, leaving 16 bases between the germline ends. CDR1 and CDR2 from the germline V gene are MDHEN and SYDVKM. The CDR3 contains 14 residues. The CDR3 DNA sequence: TGTGCCAGCAGCCACTCGTCCCCACGACAGCCCCAGCATTTT. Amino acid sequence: CASSHSSPRQPQHF.

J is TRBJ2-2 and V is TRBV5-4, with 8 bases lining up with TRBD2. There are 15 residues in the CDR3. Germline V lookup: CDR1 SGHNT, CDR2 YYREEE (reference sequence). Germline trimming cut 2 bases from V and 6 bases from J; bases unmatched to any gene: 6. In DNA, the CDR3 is TGTGCCAGCAGCTTAGAGCGGGAGAGGCCCGGGGAGCTGTTTTTT. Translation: CASSLERERPGELFF.

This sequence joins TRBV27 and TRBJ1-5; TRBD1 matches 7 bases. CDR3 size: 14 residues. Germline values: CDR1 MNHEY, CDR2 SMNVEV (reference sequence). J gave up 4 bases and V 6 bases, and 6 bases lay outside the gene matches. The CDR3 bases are TGTGCCAGCAGCAAAGGGACAGATAATCAGCCCCAGCATTTT. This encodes CASSKGTDNQPQHF.

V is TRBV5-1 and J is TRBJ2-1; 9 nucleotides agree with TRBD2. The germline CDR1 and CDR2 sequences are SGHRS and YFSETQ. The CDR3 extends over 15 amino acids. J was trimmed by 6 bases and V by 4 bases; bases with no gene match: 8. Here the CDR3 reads CASSNIAGVRNEQFF. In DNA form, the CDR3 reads TGCGCCAGCAGCAACATAGCGGGAGTGCGCAATGAGCAGTTCTTC.

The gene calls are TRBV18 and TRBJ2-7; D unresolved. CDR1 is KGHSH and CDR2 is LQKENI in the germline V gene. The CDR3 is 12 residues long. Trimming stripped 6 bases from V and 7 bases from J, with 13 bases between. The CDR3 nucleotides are TGTGCCAGCTCCCCAAAGCTAGAGGAGCAGTACTTC. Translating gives CASSPKLEEQYF.

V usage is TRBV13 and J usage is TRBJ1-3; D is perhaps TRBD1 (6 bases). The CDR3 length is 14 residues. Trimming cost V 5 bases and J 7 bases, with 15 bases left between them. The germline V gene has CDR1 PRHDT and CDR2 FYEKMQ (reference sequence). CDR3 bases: TGTGCCAGCAGCCAACAGGGATTAGTCAACACCATATATTTT. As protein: CASSQQGLVNTIYF.

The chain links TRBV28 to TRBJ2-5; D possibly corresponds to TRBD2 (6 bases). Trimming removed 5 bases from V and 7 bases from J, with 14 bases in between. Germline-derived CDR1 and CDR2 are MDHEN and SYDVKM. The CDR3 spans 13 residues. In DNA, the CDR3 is TGTGCCAGCAGTGCCCCGGGGGTGGGGACCCAGTACTTC. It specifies CASSAPGVGTQYF.

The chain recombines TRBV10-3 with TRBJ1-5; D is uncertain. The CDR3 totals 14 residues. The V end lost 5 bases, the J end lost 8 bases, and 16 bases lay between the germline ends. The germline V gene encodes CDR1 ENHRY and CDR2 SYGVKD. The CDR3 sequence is CAISLRHDQKPQHF. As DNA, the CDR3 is TGTGCCATCAGTCTGAGGCACGATCAGAAGCCCCAGCATTTT.

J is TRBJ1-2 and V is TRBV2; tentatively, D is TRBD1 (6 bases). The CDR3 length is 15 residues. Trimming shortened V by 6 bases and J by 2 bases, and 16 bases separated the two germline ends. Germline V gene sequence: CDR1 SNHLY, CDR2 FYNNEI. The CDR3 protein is CASRAAGQRNYGYTF. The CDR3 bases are TGTGCCAGCAGGGCGGCTGGACAGCGCAACTATGGCTACACCTTC.

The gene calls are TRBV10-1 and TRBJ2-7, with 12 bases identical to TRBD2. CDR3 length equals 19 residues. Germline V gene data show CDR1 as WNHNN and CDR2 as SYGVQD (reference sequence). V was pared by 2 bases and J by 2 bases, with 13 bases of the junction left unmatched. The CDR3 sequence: CASSEVALAGGVSPYEQYF. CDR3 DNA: TGCGCCAGCAGTGAGGTCGCGCTAGCGGGAGGGGTATCCCCCTACGAGCAGTACTTC.

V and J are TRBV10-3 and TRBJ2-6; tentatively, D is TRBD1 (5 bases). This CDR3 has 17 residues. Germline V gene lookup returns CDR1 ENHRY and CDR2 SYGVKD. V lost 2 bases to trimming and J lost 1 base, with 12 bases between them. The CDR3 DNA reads TGTGCCATCAGTGAGGGGGCTGGGAAGTCTGGGGCCAACGTCCTGACTTTC. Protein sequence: CAISEGAGKSGANVLTF.

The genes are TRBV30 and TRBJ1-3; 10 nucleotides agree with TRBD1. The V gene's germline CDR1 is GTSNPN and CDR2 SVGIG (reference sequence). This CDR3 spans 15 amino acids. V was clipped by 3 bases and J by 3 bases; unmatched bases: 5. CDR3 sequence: CAWSSGTGDGNTIYF. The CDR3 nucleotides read TGTGCCTGGAGCTCCGGGACAGGGGATGGAAACACCATATATTTT.

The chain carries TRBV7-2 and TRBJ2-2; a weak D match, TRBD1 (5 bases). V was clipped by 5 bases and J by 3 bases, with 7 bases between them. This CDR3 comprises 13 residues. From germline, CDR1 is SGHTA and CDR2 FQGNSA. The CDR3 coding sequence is TGTGCCAGCAGCCGACAGTACACCGGGGAGCTGTTTTTT. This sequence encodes CASSRQYTGELFF.

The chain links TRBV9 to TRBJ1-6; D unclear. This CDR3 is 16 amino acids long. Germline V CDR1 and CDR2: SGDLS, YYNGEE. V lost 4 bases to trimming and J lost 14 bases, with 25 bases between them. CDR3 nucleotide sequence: TGTGCCAGCAGCCCCCACCTTGCGGAAAATTCGTTGTCCCTCCACTTT. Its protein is CASSPHLAENSLSLHF.

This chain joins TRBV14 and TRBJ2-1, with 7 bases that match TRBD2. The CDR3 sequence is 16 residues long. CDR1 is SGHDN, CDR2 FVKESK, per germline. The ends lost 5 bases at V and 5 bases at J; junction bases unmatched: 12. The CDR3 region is CASSSLPGTTNNEQFF. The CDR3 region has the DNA TGTGCCAGCAGCAGTCTACCCGGGACTACGAACAATGAGCAGTTCTTC. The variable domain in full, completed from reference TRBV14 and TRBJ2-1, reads EAGVTQFPSHSVIEKGQTVTLRCDPISGHDNLYWYRRVMGKEIKFLLHFVKESKQDESGMPNNRFLAERTGGTYSTLKVQPAELEDSGVYFCASSSLPGTTNNEQFFGPGTRLTVL.

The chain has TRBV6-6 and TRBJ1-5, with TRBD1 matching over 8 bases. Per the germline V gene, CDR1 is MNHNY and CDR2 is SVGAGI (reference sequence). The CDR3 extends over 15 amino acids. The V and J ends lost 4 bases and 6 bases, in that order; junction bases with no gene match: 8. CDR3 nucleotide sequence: TGTGCCAGCAGTTCTATTGCAGGGGGCAGTCAGCCCCAGCATTTT. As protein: CASSSIAGGSQPQHF.

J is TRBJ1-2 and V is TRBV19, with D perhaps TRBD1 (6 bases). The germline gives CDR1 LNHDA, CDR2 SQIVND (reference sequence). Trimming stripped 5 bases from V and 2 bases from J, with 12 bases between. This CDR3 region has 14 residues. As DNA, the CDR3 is TGTGCCAGTAGTTCTGGGGGCGGAAACTATGGCTACACCTTC. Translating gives CASSSGGGNYGYTF. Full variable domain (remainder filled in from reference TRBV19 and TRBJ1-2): DGGITQSPKYLFRKEGQNVTLSCEQNLNHDAMYWYRQDPGQGLRLIYYSQIVNDFQKGDIAEGYSVSREKKESFPLTVTSAQKNPTAFYLCASSSGGGNYGYTFGSGTRLTVV.

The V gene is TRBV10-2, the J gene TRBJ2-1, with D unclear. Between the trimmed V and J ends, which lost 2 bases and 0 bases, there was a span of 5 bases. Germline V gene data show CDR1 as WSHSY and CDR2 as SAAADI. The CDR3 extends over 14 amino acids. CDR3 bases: TGCGCCAGCAGTGAGACAGACTCCTACAATGAGCAGTTCTTC. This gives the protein CASSETDSYNEQFF.

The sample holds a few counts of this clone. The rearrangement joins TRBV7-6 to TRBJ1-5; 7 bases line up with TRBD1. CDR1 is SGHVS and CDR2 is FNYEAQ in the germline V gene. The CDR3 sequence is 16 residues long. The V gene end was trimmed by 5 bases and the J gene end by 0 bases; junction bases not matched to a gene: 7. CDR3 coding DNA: TGTGCCAGCAGCCTGGGGACAGTCTTTAGCAATCAGCCCCAGCATTTT. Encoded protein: CASSLGTVFSNQPQHF.

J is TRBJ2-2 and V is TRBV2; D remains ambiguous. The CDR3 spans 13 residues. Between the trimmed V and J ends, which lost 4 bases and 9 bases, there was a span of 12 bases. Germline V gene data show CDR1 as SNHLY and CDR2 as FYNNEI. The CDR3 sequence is CASSAQIRWELFF. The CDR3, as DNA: TGTGCCAGCAGTGCCCAGATCAGGTGGGAGCTGTTTTTT.

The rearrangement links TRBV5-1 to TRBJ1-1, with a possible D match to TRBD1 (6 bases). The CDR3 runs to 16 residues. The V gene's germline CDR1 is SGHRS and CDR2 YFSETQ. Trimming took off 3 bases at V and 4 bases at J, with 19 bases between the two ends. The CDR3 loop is CASSYGTETGGTEAFF. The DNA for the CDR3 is TGCGCCAGCAGCTATGGGACGGAGACAGGCGGCACTGAAGCTTTCTTT. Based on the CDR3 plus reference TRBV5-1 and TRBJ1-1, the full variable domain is KAGVTQTPRYLIKTRGQQVTLSCSPISGHRSVSWYQQTPGQGLQFLFEYFSETQRNKGNFPGRFSGRQFSNSRSEMNVSTLELGDSALYLCASSYGTETGGTEAFFGQGTRLTVV.